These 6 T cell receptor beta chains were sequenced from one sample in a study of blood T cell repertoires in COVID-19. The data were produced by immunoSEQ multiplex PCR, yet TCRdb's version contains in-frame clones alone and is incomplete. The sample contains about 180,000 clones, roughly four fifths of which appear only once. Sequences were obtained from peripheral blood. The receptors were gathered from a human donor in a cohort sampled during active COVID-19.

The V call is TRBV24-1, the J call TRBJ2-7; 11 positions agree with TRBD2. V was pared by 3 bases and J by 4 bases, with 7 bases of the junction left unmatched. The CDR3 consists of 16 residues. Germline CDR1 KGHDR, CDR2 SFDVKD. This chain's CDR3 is CATSDSTSGSSYEQYF. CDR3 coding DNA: TGTGCCACCAGTGATAGTACTAGCGGGAGTAGTTACGAGCAGTACTTC.

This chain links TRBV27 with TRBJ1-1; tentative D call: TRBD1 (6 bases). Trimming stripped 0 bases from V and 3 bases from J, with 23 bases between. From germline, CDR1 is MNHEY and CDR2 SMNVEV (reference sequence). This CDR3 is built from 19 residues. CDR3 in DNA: TGTGCCAGCAGTTTATCGCTATTGTTTGGACAGCCAGGGGACACTGAAGCTTTCTTT. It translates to CASSLSLLFGQPGDTEAFF.

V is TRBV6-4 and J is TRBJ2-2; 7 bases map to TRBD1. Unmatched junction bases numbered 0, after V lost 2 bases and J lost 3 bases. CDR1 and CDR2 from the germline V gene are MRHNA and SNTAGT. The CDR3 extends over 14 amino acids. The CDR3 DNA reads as TGTGCCAGCAGTGACCAGGGGGACACCGGGGAGCTGTTTTTT. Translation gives CASSDQGDTGELFF.

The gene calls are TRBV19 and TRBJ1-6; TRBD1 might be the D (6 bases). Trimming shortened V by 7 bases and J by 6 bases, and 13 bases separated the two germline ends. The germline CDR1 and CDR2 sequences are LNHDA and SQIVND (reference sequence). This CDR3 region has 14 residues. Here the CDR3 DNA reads TGTGCCAGTAACCAGGGACACAGTAATTCACCCCTCCACTTT. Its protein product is CASNQGHSNSPLHF. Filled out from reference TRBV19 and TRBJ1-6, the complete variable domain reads DGGITQSPKYLFRKEGQNVTLSCEQNLNHDAMYWYRQDPGQGLRLIYYSQIVNDFQKGDIAEGYSVSREKKESFPLTVTSAQKNPTAFYLCASNQGHSNSPLHFGNGTRLTVT.

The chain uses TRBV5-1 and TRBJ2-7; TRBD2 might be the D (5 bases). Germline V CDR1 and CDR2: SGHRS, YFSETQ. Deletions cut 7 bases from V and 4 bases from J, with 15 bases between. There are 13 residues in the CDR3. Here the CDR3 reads CASRPEVRYEQYF. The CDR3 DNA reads TGCGCCAGCCGCCCGGAGGTGCGGTACGAGCAGTACTTC.

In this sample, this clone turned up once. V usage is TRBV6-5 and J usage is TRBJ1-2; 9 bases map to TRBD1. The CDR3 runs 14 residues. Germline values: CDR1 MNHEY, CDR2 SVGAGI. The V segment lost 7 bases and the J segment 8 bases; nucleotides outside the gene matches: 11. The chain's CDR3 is CASTGRTGAPGYTF. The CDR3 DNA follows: TGTGCCAGCACCGGGAGGACAGGGGCCCCCGGCTACACCTTC.